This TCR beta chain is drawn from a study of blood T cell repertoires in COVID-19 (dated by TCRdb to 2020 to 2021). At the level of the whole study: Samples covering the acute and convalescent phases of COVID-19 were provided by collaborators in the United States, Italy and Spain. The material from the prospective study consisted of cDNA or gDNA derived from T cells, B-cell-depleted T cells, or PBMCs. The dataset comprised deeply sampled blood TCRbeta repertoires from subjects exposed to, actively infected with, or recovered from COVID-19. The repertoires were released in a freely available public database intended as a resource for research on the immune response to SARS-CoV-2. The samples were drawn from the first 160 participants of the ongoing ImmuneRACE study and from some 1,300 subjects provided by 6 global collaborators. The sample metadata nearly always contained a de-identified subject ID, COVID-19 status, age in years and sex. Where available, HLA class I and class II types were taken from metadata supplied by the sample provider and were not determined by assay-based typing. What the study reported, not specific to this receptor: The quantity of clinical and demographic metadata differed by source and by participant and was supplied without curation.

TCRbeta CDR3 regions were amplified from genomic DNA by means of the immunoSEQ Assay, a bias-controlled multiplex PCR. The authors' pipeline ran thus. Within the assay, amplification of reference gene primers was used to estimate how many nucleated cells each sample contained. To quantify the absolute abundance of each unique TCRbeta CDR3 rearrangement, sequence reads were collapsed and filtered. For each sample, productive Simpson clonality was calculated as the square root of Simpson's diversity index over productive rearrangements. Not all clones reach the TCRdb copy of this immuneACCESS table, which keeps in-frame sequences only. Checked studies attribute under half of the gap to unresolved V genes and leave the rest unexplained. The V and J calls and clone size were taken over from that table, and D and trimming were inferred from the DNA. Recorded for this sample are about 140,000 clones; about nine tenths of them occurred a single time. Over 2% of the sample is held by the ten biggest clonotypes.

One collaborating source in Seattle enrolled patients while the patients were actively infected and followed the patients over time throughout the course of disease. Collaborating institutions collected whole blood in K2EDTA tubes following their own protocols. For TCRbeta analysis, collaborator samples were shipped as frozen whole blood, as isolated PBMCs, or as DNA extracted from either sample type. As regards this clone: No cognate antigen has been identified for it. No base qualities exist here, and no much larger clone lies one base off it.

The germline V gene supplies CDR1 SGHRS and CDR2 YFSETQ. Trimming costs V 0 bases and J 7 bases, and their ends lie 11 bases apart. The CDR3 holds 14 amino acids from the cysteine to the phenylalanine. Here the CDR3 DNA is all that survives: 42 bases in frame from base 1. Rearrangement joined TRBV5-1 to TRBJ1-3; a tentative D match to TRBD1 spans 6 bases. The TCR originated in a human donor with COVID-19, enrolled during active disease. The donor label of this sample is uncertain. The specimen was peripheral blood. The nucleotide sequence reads TGCGCCAGCAGCTTGGAAGCAGGGGACAACACCATATATTTT. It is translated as CASSLEAGDNTIYF.